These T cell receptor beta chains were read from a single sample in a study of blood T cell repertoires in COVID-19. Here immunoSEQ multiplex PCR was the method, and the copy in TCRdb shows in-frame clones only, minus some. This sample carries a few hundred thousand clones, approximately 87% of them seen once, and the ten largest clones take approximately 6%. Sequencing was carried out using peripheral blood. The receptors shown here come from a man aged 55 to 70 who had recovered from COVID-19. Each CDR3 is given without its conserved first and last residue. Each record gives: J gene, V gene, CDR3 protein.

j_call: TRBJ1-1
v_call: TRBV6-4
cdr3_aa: ASSQGMRSTEAF

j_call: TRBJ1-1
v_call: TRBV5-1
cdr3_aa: ASSPDRAMNTEAF

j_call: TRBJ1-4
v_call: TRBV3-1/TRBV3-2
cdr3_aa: ASSQSNEKLF

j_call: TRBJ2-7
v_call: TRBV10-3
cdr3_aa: AMGTGSYEQY

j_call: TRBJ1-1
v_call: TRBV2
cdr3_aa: ASRDRGNTEAF

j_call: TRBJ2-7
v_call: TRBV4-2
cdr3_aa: ASSQRLAGVNYEQY

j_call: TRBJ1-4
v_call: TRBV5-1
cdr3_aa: ASSLGQTNEKLF

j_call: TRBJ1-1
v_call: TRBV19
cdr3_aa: ASSRTGMNTEAF

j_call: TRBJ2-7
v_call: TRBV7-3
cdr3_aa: ASSPGLASYEQY

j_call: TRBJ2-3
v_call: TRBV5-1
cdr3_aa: ASSLGSATVTDTQY

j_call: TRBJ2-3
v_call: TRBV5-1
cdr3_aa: ASSPGRGLSDTQY

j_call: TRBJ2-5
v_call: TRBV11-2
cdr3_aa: ASSPPARETQY

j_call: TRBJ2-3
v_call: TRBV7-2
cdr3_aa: ASSLQGTKQTDTQY

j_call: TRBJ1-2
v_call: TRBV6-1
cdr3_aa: ASSEAQEGSNYGYT

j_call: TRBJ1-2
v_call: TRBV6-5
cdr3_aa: ASRRNGNYGYT

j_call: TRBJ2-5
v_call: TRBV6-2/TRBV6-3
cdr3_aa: ASSYQRGGRLPETQY

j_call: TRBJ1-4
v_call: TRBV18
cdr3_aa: ASSPQQGAAEKLF

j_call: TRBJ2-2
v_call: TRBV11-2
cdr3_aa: ASSLVRQGAGELF

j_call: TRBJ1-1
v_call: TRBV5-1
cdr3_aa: ASSLAGNTEAF

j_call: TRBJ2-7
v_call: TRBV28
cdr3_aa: ASGTSGSNEQY

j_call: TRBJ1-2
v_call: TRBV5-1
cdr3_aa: ASSFTETNYGYT

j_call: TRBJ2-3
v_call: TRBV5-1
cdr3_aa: ASEPGQGAGDTQY

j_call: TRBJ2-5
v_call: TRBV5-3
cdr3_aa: ARSLAGLARQETQY

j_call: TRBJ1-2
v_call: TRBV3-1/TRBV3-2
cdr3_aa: ASSQDQGASGYT

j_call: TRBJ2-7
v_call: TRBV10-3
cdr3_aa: AIRTGSYEQY

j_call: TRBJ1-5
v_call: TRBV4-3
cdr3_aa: ASSQEVQGLQPQH

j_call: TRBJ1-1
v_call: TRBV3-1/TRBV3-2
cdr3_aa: ASSPTTGAPGSEAF

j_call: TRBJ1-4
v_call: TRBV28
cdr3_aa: ASSLISRGREKLF

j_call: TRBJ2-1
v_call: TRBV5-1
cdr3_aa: ASYTSGLAGNYNEQF

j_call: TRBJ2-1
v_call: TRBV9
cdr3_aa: ASSVGSSSYNEQF

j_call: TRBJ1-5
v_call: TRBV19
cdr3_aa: ASSIATGAWQPQH

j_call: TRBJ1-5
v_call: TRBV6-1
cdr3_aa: ASSERRNQPQH

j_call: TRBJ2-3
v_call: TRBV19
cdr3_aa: ASTLLPGLAGTDTQY

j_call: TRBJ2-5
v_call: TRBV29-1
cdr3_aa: SAASGQGMEETQY

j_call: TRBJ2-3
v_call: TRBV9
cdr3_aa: ASSVATYRTTQY

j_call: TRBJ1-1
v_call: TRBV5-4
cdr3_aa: ASSLKEPERAF

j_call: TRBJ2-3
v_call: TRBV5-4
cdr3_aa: ATRTSGTDTQY

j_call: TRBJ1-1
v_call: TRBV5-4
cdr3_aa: ASSRTENTEAF

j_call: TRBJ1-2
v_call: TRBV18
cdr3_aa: ASSPLPGQANYGYT

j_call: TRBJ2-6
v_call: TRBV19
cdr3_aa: ASSPIRSGHDGSGANVLT

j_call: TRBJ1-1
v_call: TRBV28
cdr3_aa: ASSLGGLGAF

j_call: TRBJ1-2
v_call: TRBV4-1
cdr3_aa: ASSFARPQGDGYT

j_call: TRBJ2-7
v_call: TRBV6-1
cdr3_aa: ASSELSAVGNGQY

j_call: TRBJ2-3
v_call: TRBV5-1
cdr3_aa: ASSDLGTGGSDTQY

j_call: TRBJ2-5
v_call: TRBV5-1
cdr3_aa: ASSLTGTSGISVETQY

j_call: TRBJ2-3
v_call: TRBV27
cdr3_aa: ASSPLGPRLAGGHEDTQY

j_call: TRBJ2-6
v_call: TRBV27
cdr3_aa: ASSFVGQGTNVLT

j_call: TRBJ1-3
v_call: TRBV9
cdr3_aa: ASSVAWTGVGNTIY

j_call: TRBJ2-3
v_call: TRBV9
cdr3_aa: ASSASGTGRGEDTQY

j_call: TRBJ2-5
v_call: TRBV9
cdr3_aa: ASSVQEETQY

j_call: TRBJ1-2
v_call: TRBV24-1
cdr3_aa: ATSDFAGQGHGYT

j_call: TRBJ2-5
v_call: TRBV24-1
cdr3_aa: ATSDPTGTGKETQY

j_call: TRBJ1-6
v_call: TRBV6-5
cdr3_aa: ASSPTGGGNSPLH

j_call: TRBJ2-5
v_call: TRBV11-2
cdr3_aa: ASSSTRTDKETQY

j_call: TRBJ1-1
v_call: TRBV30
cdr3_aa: AWSPEKTGPPF